Shown below are 28 T cell receptor beta chains from a single sample sequenced in a study of T cell responses to AZD1222 COVID-19 vaccine. Data came from immunoSEQ multiplex PCR; TCRdb stores just in-frame clones and leaves some out. The repertoire holds roughly 100,000 clones, around 90% seen once, with more than 8% in the top ten. The sequenced sample was peripheral blood, obtained on day 0 of AZD1222 vaccination. These receptors came from an adult in good health.

The chain links TRBV5-1 to TRBJ2-2, with 13 nucleotides matching TRBD2. The CDR3 runs 14 residues. Germline V gives CDR1 SGHRS, CDR2 YFSETQ. J lost 6 bases, V lost 9 bases, and 5 bases had no gene match. CDR3 nucleotide sequence: TGCGCCACCCAAGGACTAGCGGGAGCCGGGGAGCTGTTTTTT. Protein product: CATQGLAGAGELFF.

This sequence joins TRBV19 and TRBJ1-1, with unresolved D. V was cut by 11 bases and J by 1 base, with 14 bases left in between. Germline CDR1 LNHDA, CDR2 SQIVND (reference sequence). This CDR3 spans 13 amino acids. The DNA of the CDR3 is TGTGCCTCCATGGCCCGGGGGAACACTGAAGCTTTCTTT. It encodes CASMARGNTEAFF.

In regard to this clone: Mismatch with germline at one junction end may stem from a read error. The chain uses TRBV4-3 and TRBJ2-1, with 9 bases fitting TRBD2. Looked up from germline, CDR1 is LGHNA and CDR2 is YSLEER. The length of the CDR3 is 17 residues. The CDR3 region is CARSQGGGAGGYNEQFF. The CDR3 DNA reads TGCGCCCGCAGCCAAGGGGGGGGAGCGGGAGGCTACAATGAGCAGTTCTTC.

CDR3 region: CSASDRRGPYNSPLHF. CDR3 DNA: TGCAGTGCTAGTGACCGTCGGGGCCCCTATAATTCACCCCTCCACTTT. This rearrangement joins TRBV20-1 to TRBJ1-6, with D tentatively TRBD1 (5 bases). Germline values: CDR1 DFQATT, CDR2 SNEGSKA (reference sequence). This CDR3 comprises 16 residues. V dropped 3 bases and J dropped 2 bases, with 14 bases sitting between them.

V is TRBV19 and J is TRBJ2-2; 11 nucleotides align to TRBD1. Germline V gene sequence: CDR1 LNHDA, CDR2 SQIVND (reference sequence). V lost 4 bases and J lost 3; bases outside the gene matches: 7. This CDR3 contains 17 residues. The CDR3 sequence is CASSTAGTGGDTGELFF. Written as DNA, the CDR3 is TGTGCCAGTAGTACTGCGGGGACAGGGGGTGACACCGGGGAGCTGTTTTTT.

J is TRBJ2-1 and V is TRBV9; either TRBD1 or TRBD2 may supply D (7 bases each). V shed 4 bases and J shed 0 bases, with 14 bases lying between them. In germline, CDR1 is SGDLS, CDR2 YYNGEE. The CDR3 loop spans 16 amino acids. The chain's CDR3 is CASSPRGDSSYNEQFF. As DNA, the CDR3 is TGTGCCAGCAGCCCCCGGGGGGACAGCTCCTACAATGAGCAGTTCTTC.

This chain uses TRBV14 with TRBJ1-1; D is ambiguous. The V gene lost 4 bases and the J gene lost 1 base, with 13 bases spanning the gap. The CDR3 is made up of 15 amino acids. The V gene's germline CDR1 is SGHDN and CDR2 FVKESK. The CDR3 is CASSPLAIENTEAFF. CDR3 nucleotide sequence: TGTGCCAGCAGCCCCCTGGCAATAGAGAACACTGAAGCTTTCTTT.

V and J are TRBV9 and TRBJ1-3, with D possibly matching TRBD1 (5 bases). This CDR3 is built from 16 residues. The V end was cut by 4 bases, the J end by 3 bases, with 17 bases between. The germline gives CDR1 SGDLS, CDR2 YYNGEE. The CDR3 nucleotides are TGTGCCAGCAGCCACTTGCAGGGTTTAGGTGGAAACACCATATATTTT. Protein sequence: CASSHLQGLGGNTIYF.

The chain employs TRBV11-2 and TRBJ1-2; D is uncertain. Germline assignment: CDR1 SGHAT and CDR2 FQNNGV. Deletions cut 6 bases from V and 4 bases from J, with 12 bases between. The CDR3 length is 13 residues. The CDR3 DNA sequence: TGTGCCAGCAGTCAAAGGGAATTCTATGGCTACACCTTC. Translating it yields CASSQREFYGYTF.

The chain recombines TRBV28 with TRBJ2-1; 14 positions match TRBD2. Germline assignment: CDR1 MDHEN and CDR2 SYDVKM. CDR3 length: 19 residues. Unmatched junction bases numbered 12, after V lost 1 base and J lost 7 bases. CDR3 bases: TGTGCCAGCAGTTTATCGAGACTAGCGGGAGGGCCGGGGACAAATGAGCAGTTCTTC. It codes for CASSLSRLAGGPGTNEQFF.

The chain recombines TRBV28 with TRBJ1-2; 12 nucleotides match TRBD1. The CDR3 consists of 16 residues. V shed 2 bases, J shed 2 bases, and the junction held 3 bases outside the gene matches. Germline V gene data show CDR1 as MDHEN and CDR2 as SYDVKM. CDR3 amino acids: CASSLRGTGGNYGYTF. The CDR3 DNA reads TGTGCCAGCAGTTTACGCGGGACAGGGGGCAACTATGGCTACACCTTC.

The chain is built from TRBV7-2 and TRBJ2-7, with 11 positions matching TRBD2. The CDR3 is 19 residues long. Germline V gene data show CDR1 as SGHTA and CDR2 as FQGNSA. J was trimmed by 1 base and V by 5 bases; bases with no gene match: 16. CDR3 bases: TGTGCCAGCAGCCTCCCCCAGTTAGCGGGGGGGCTGAAGTCCTACGAGCAGTACTTC. Protein: CASSLPQLAGGLKSYEQYF. The whole variable domain, remainder taken from reference TRBV7-2 and TRBJ2-7, is GAGVSQSPSNKVTEKGKDVELRCDPISGHTALYWYRQSLGQGLEFLIYFQGNSAPDKSGLPSDRFSAERTGGSVSTLTIQRTQQEDSAVYLCASSLPQLAGGLKSYEQYFGPGTRLTVT.

The rearrangement links TRBV28 to TRBJ1-2; D remains unclear. The CDR3 is 16 residues long. Trimming removed 6 bases at V and 1 base at J, with 18 bases between. Germline V gene data show CDR1 as MDHEN and CDR2 as SYDVKM. As DNA, the CDR3 is TGTGCCAGCAGCACCCTTCTCGGTTGGGGTAACTATGGCTACACCTTC. Translating gives CASSTLLGWGNYGYTF.

The chain employs TRBV28 and TRBJ2-1, with unresolved D. The length of the CDR3 is 14 residues. In germline, CDR1 is MDHEN, CDR2 SYDVKM. V was shortened by 5 bases and J by 1 base, with 9 bases between the two germline ends. The CDR3 here is CASSEIPSYNEQFF. CDR3 DNA sequence: TGTGCCAGCAGTGAGATTCCTTCCTACAATGAGCAGTTCTTC.

The chain carries TRBV11-3 and TRBJ2-1; 8 positions agree with TRBD1. The germline V gene has CDR1 SGHNT and CDR2 YENEEA. The J segment lost 10 bases and the V segment lost 5 bases, leaving 19 bases of the junction unmatched. CDR3 size: 17 residues. The DNA for the CDR3 is TGTGCCAGCAGCGCCTACGACAGGGGACGCCTCGTCGGGGAGCAGTTCTTC. Translating it yields CASSAYDRGRLVGEQFF.

In DNA form, the CDR3 reads TGTGCCACCAGCAGAGATCAATCCTACGAGCAGTACTTC. Translated: CATSRDQSYEQYF. The V gene is TRBV15, the J gene TRBJ2-7; D remains unclear. The CDR3 runs 13 residues. Deletions cut 0 bases from V and 1 base from J, with 4 bases between. Germline assignment: CDR1 LNHNV and CDR2 YYDKDF (reference sequence).

The chain couples TRBV28 to TRBJ1-2; D not certain. Germline-derived CDR1 and CDR2 are MDHEN and SYDVKM. V was shortened by 1 base and J by 2 bases, with 11 bases between the two germline ends. The CDR3 totals 15 residues. CDR3 sequence: CASSLFSYRNYGYTF. Here the CDR3 DNA reads TGTGCCAGCAGTTTATTCTCTTACCGAAACTATGGCTACACCTTC.

The chain links TRBV9 to TRBJ1-3; D gene unclear. This CDR3 region has 16 residues. The germline V gene has CDR1 SGDLS and CDR2 YYNGEE. Trimming removed 1 base from V and 1 base from J, with 12 bases in between. CDR3: CASSVSGIGSGNTIYF. The CDR3 DNA follows: TGTGCCAGCAGCGTATCGGGTATAGGGTCTGGAAACACCATATATTTT.

This clone came up once. V usage is TRBV4-2 and J usage is TRBJ2-7, with D unresolved. The CDR3 loop spans 15 amino acids. Germline-derived CDR1 and CDR2 are LGHNA and YNFKEQ. V was pared by 0 bases and J by 6 bases, with 15 bases between. This CDR3 is CASSQEAATSSEQYF. The CDR3 coding sequence is TGTGCCAGCAGCCAAGAGGCGGCGACTTCGTCCGAGCAGTACTTC.

The V and J genes are TRBV6-5 and TRBJ2-1; possibly TRBD2 for D (6 bases). CDR1 and CDR2 from the germline V gene are MNHEY and SVGAGI. V lost 5 bases, J lost 0 bases, and 8 bases lay in between. The length of the CDR3 is 14 residues. The CDR3 coding sequence is TGTGCCAGCAGTCGGGACTTCTCCTACAATGAGCAGTTCTTC. Translated: CASSRDFSYNEQFF.

The chain is built from TRBV6-5 and TRBJ1-4; tentatively, D is TRBD1 (5 bases). Deletions cut 2 bases from V and 5 bases from J, with 15 bases between. CDR1 is MNHEY and CDR2 is SVGAGI in the germline V gene. This CDR3 is 16 amino acids long. The CDR3 region is CASSYGSGRVNEKLFF. CDR3 bases: TGTGCCAGCAGTTACGGTTCGGGCAGGGTGAATGAAAAACTGTTTTTT.

V gene TRBV5-4 combines with J gene TRBJ1-1, with a possible D match to TRBD1 (5 bases). Germline V lookup: CDR1 SGHNT, CDR2 YYREEE (reference sequence). V dropped 4 bases and J dropped 0 bases, with 19 bases sitting between them. The CDR3 covers 17 residues. The DNA of the CDR3 is TGTGCCAGCAGCCCAAAGAACTTCCAAGGGGTGAACACTGAAGCTTTCTTT. Its translation is CASSPKNFQGVNTEAFF.

The genes are TRBV5-4 and TRBJ2-1, with D unresolved. The CDR3 has 11 amino acids. The V end lost 0 bases, the J end lost 10 bases, and 5 bases lay between the germline ends. Germline lookup yields CDR1 SGHNT and CDR2 YYREEE (reference sequence). CDR3: CASSLAGEQFF. The DNA of the CDR3 is TGTGCCAGCAGCTTGGCCGGGGAGCAGTTCTTC.

The CDR3 bases are TGCGCCAGCAGCTTGGAACAAGATAGCGGGAGGTACTTC. Translating it yields CASSLEQDSGRYF. The V and J genes are TRBV5-1 and TRBJ2-4, with 9 bases fitting TRBD2. The CDR3 runs 13 residues. Per the germline V gene, CDR1 is SGHRS and CDR2 is YFSETQ. Trimming took 0 bases from V and 15 from J; bases not matched to a gene: 7.

The chain combines TRBV21-1 with TRBJ1-2; the DNA was not compared with TRBD1, the D call given in the table. TRBV21-1 is reported as a pseudogene. This CDR3 comprises 14 residues. CDR3 protein: CASSPRDRGRGYTF. The CDR3 nucleotides read TGTGCCAGCTCCCCCCGGGACAGGGGGCGTGGCTACACCTTC.

The V and J genes are TRBV5-5 and TRBJ2-7; D is ambiguous. The V end was cut by 0 bases, the J end by 1 base, with 8 bases between. Germline CDR1 and CDR2: SGHKS and YYEKEE (reference sequence). The CDR3 runs 14 residues. CDR3 loop: CASSLGPESYEQYF. The CDR3 nucleotides are TGTGCCAGCAGCTTGGGTCCGGAATCCTACGAGCAGTACTTC. The full variable domain, with the rest looked up from reference TRBV5-5 and TRBJ2-7, is DAGVTQSPTHLIKTRGQQVTLRCSPISGHKSVSWYQQVLGQGPQFIFQYYEKEERGRGNFPDRFSARQFPNYSSELNVNALLLGDSALYLCASSLGPESYEQYFGPGTRLTVT.

This chain joins TRBV11-2 and TRBJ2-7; possible D gene TRBD1, 5 bases. CDR1 and CDR2 (germline): SGHAT, FQNNGV. Trimming shortened V by 1 base and J by 6 bases, and 16 bases separated the two germline ends. This CDR3 region has 15 residues. CDR3 nucleotides: TGTGCCAGCAGCTTAGCCGGAGCGTCAGGGTTCGAGCAGTACTTC. As protein: CASSLAGASGFEQYF.

This clone was observed once. The rearrangement uses TRBV4-1 and TRBJ1-1; 7 nucleotides agree with TRBD1. Germline-derived CDR1 and CDR2 are MGHRA and YSYEKL. Trimming removed 0 bases from V and 5 bases from J; junction bases left unmatched: 3. There are 14 residues in the CDR3. The CDR3 spells CASSQENRGTEAFF. The CDR3 region has the DNA TGCGCCAGCAGCCAAGAGAACAGGGGAACTGAAGCTTTCTTT.